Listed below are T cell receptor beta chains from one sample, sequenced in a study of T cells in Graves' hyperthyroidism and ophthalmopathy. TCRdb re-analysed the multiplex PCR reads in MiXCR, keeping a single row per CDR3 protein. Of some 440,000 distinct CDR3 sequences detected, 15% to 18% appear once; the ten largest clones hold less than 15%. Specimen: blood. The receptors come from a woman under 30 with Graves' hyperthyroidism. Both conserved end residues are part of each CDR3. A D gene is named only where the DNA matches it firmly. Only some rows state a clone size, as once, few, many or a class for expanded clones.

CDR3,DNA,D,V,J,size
CASSLQGYSDTQYF,TGTGCCAGCAGCTTACAGGGCTACTCAGATACGCAGTATTTT,.,TRBV7-3,TRBJ2-3,many
CSADTGRVSDTQYF,TGCAGTGCGGATACAGGGAGGGTCTCAGATACGCAGTATTTT,.,TRBV20-1,TRBJ2-3,few
CSARPFGGGREELFF,TGCAGTGCTAGACCCTTTGGGGGGGGGCGGGAGGAGCTGTTTTTT,.,TRBV20-1,TRBJ2-2,.
CATSSIRYNEQFF,TGTGCCACCAGCTCGATCAGGTACAATGAGCAGTTCTTC,.,TRBV15,TRBJ2-1,many
CASSGSTGRPQHF,TGTGCCAGCAGTGGATCGACAGGGCGGCCCCAGCATTTT,TRBD1,TRBV27,TRBJ1-5,few
CASSSDNLYEQYF,TGTGCCAGCAGTTCGGACAACCTCTACGAGCAGTACTTC,.,TRBV28,TRBJ2-7,many
CASSWNPGVTDTQYF,TGTGCCAGCAGCTGGAATCCGGGTGTCACAGATACGCAGTATTTT,.,TRBV7-8,TRBJ2-3,.
CASSWGTSVGYTF,TGTGCCAGCAGTTGGGGGACGTCGGTGGGCTACACCTTC,.,TRBV12-3/TRBV12-4,TRBJ1-2,many
CASSLETGRPKETQYF,TGTGCCAGCAGCTTAGAGACGGGGCGACCGAAAGAGACCCAGTACTTC,.,TRBV7-9,TRBJ2-5,many
CASSPRLAVSYEQYF,TGTGCCAGCAGCCCCCGACTAGCGGTTTCCTACGAGCAGTACTTC,TRBD2,TRBV3-1,TRBJ2-7,few
CASSSRQGGNYEQYF,TGTGCCAGCAGTTCTCGACAGGGGGGCAACTACGAGCAGTACTTC,TRBD1,TRBV28,TRBJ2-7,many
CASSLVSGNQPQHF,TGTGCCAGCAGCTTAGTCTCTGGGAATCAGCCCCAGCATTTT,.,TRBV7-6,TRBJ1-5,.
CASSPYRERSSYEQYF,TGTGCCAGCTCACCTTACAGGGAAAGAAGCTCCTACGAGCAGTACTTC,.,TRBV18,TRBJ2-7,.
CASSLYRGVDTEAFF,TGTGCCAGCAGTTTATATCGGGGGGTGGACACTGAAGCTTTCTTT,.,TRBV27,TRBJ1-1,few
CASSQALAGTGELFF,TGTGCCAGCAGCCAAGCCCTAGCGGGGACCGGGGAGCTGTTTTTT,TRBD2,TRBV14,TRBJ2-2,many
CSARERSDNQPQHF,TGCAGTGCTAGAGAGAGATCAGACAATCAGCCCCAGCATTTT,.,TRBV20-1,TRBJ1-5,.
CASSQGGGQGDTEAFF,TGTGCCAGCAGCCAGGGGGGAGGACAGGGAGACACTGAAGCTTTCTTT,TRBD1,TRBV3-1,TRBJ1-1,many
CASSSTGVAGRHYEQYF,TGTGCCAGCAGCTCCACGGGAGTAGCGGGGCGCCACTACGAGCAGTACTTC,TRBD2,TRBV7-2,TRBJ2-7,many
CASSLIQGRKTQYF,TGTGCCAGCAGCTTAATACAGGGTAGGAAGACCCAGTACTTC,.,TRBV5-6,TRBJ2-5,few
CAISDSRLPPVGTSGSYVQETQYF,TGTGCCATCAGTGACAGCCGCCTACCCCCCGTGGGCACTAGCGGGAGTTACGTACAAGAGACCCAGTACTTC,TRBD2,TRBV10-3,TRBJ2-5,few
CASTLGGIFDSGANVLTF,TGTGCCAGCACCCTGGGGGGTATTTTCGACTCTGGGGCCAACGTCCTGACTTTC,.,TRBV7-9,TRBJ2-6,.
CASSPKAGAMNTGELFF,TGCGCCAGCAGCCCCAAAGCGGGGGCTATGAACACCGGGGAGCTGTTTTTT,TRBD2,TRBV5-1,TRBJ2-2,many
CASRPYRGTEQYF,TGTGCCAGCAGACCCTATCGGGGTACGGAGCAGTACTTC,.,TRBV7-2,TRBJ2-7,many
CASRVGSNQPQHF,TGCGCCAGCAGGGTGGGGAGCAATCAGCCCCAGCATTTT,.,TRBV5-1,TRBJ1-5,.
CASSLDRGGDTEAFF,TGTGCCAGCAGCTTGGACAGGGGGGGGGACACTGAAGCTTTCTTT,TRBD1,TRBV7-3,TRBJ1-1,many
CASSYSGSTDTQYF,TGTGCCAGCAGCTACAGCGGTAGCACAGATACGCAGTATTTT,.,TRBV11-3,TRBJ2-3,many
CASSAGSQKGTSYEQYF,TGTGCCAGTAGTGCCGGCTCTCAAAAAGGGACCTCCTACGAGCAGTACTTC,.,TRBV19,TRBJ2-7,.
CASSLAAGSGANVLTF,TGCGCCAGCAGCTTGGCGGCGGGCTCTGGGGCCAACGTCCTGACTTTC,.,TRBV5-1,TRBJ2-6,.
CASSARTDWGEQYF,TGTGCCAGCAGCGCCCGGACGGACTGGGGCGAGCAGTACTTC,.,TRBV9,TRBJ2-7,.
CASSFSGRGETQYF,TGTGCCAGCAGCTTTAGCGGGAGAGGGGAGACCCAGTACTTC,TRBD2,TRBV7-2,TRBJ2-5,.
CSASFGLAGGYDEQFF,TGCAGTGCTAGCTTCGGACTAGCGGGAGGGTACGATGAGCAGTTCTTC,TRBD2,TRBV20-1,TRBJ2-1,.
CASSLEGSSGNEQFF,TGTGCCAGCAGCTTAGAGGGATCTTCAGGGAATGAGCAGTTCTTC,.,TRBV11-2,TRBJ2-1,many
CASSLAGTPGEQYF,TGTGCCAGCAGCTTAGCCGGGACCCCTGGAGAGCAGTACTTC,.,TRBV7-9,TRBJ2-7,many
CSARLAGDVRETQYF,TGCAGTGCTAGGTTGGCGGGAGACGTACGAGAGACCCAGTACTTC,TRBD2,TRBV20-1,TRBJ2-5,few
CASSYDFRKRGDEQFF,TGTGCCAGCAGTTACGACTTTCGGAAAAGGGGGGATGAGCAGTTCTTC,.,TRBV6-2/TRBV6-3,TRBJ2-1,many
CASSRQGAMGNIQYF,TGTGCCAGCAGTCGACAGGGGGCGATGGGAAACATTCAGTACTTC,TRBD1,TRBV28,TRBJ2-4,many
CASSLKWASGTDTQYF,TGTGCCAGCAGCTTGAAGTGGGCTAGCGGCACAGATACGCAGTATTTT,.,TRBV11-2,TRBJ2-3,.
CATSGSRDRGNEQFF,TGTGCCACCAGTGGATCTCGGGACAGGGGAAATGAGCAGTTCTTC,TRBD1,TRBV24-1,TRBJ2-1,many
CASSYYSGQMNTEAFF,TGCGCCAGCAGCTACTACAGCGGACAGATGAACACTGAAGCTTTCTTT,.,TRBV5-1,TRBJ1-1,few
CAISGTEAGTGDNEKLFF,TGTGCCATCAGTGGGACCGAGGCGGGGACAGGGGATAATGAAAAACTGTTTTTT,TRBD1,TRBV10-3,TRBJ1-4,.
CASSFRGATYEQYF,TGTGCCAGCAGTTTTCGAGGGGCCACCTACGAGCAGTACTTC,.,TRBV12-3/TRBV12-4,TRBJ2-7,many
CASSTPLLVTGVQRYNEQFF,TGTGCCAGCAGCACTCCATTGCTGGTGACTGGGGTACAGAGGTACAATGAGCAGTTCTTC,.,TRBV9,TRBJ2-1,many
CASSYRQGDGYTF,TGTGCCAGCAGTTACAGGCAGGGGGATGGCTACACCTTC,TRBD1,TRBV6-5,TRBJ1-2,many
CASSSTGSYEQYF,TGTGCCAGCAGCTCGACAGGGTCCTACGAGCAGTACTTC,TRBD1,TRBV7-9,TRBJ2-7,many
CASSRDRRLNTEAFF,TGCGCCAGCAGCCGAGACAGGAGGCTGAACACTGAAGCTTTCTTT,.,TRBV4-3,TRBJ1-1,few
CASSLEGSTGELFF,TGCGCCAGCAGCTTGGAGGGGAGCACCGGGGAGCTGTTTTTT,.,TRBV5-1,TRBJ2-2,many
CASSLTYFGGIDTEAFF,TGTGCCAGCAGCTTAACGTATTTCGGGGGGATTGACACTGAAGCTTTCTTT,.,TRBV7-3,TRBJ1-1,few
CASSDRGDNEKLFF,TGTGCCAGCAGCGACAGGGGGGATAATGAAAAACTGTTTTTT,TRBD1,TRBV6-1,TRBJ1-4,few
CASNPGWQDQETQYF,TGTGCCAGCAACCCGGGGTGGCAGGACCAAGAGACCCAGTACTTC,.,TRBV6-1,TRBJ2-5,many
CASSTHRESGYTF,TGTGCCAGTAGTACTCACAGGGAGAGTGGCTACACCTTC,.,TRBV19,TRBJ1-2,.
CASSQRTGATAQYF,TGTGCCAGCAGCCAAAGGACAGGGGCTACGGCGCAGTACTTC,TRBD1,TRBV3-1,TRBJ2-7,many
CASSLSRDLYEQYF,TGTGCCAGCAGCCTCTCCAGGGATTTGTACGAGCAGTACTTC,.,TRBV4-2,TRBJ2-7,few
CASSYSGHLSYGYTF,TGTGCCAGCAGTTACTCGGGACACCTGAGCTATGGCTACACCTTC,.,TRBV6-6,TRBJ1-2,many